A selection of T cell receptor beta chains follows, all from one sample in a study of identical twins. Via MiXCR, TCRdb re-called the 5' RACE reads, giving one row per CDR3 protein. Here the sample spans fewer than 800,000 distinct CDR3 sequences, about 7.6% being singletons. These same records also appear under a second study, on yellow fever vaccine responses in identical twins.

Sequenced: PBMCs. Every receptor here comes from a woman under 30 in good health. Both conserved end residues are trimmed from each CDR3. Each record gives: CDR3 length, J gene, V gene, CDR3 protein.

cdr3_length: 14; j_call: TRBJ2-3; v_call: TRBV20-1; cdr3_aa: SARATGLAGVYTQY
cdr3_length: 12; j_call: TRBJ2-6; v_call: TRBV12-3/TRBV12-4; cdr3_aa: ATGRESGANVLT
cdr3_length: 13; j_call: TRBJ2-3; v_call: TRBV10-3; cdr3_aa: AISDGAVLRDTQY
cdr3_length: 13; j_call: TRBJ2-3; v_call: TRBV20-1; cdr3_aa: SARDVRTSTDTQY
cdr3_length: 13; j_call: TRBJ1-4; v_call: TRBV21-1; cdr3_aa: ASSKKRYRGEKLF
cdr3_length: 14; j_call: TRBJ2-1; v_call: TRBV7-2; cdr3_aa: ASSSGLAGGDNEQF
cdr3_length: 13; j_call: TRBJ1-1; v_call: TRBV29-1; cdr3_aa: SVLRPYREGTEAF
cdr3_length: 13; j_call: TRBJ2-2; v_call: TRBV20-1; cdr3_aa: SARDLAGATGELF
cdr3_length: 11; j_call: TRBJ1-2; v_call: TRBV11-2; cdr3_aa: ASSLADSYGYT
cdr3_length: 15; j_call: TRBJ2-7; v_call: TRBV7-6; cdr3_aa: ASSLLAGGPSSYEQY
cdr3_length: 10; j_call: TRBJ1-1; v_call: TRBV12-3/TRBV12-4; cdr3_aa: ASSPTGLEAF
cdr3_length: 15; j_call: TRBJ1-4; v_call: TRBV12-3/TRBV12-4; cdr3_aa: ASTWGRGTPTNEKLF
cdr3_length: 9; j_call: TRBJ1-2; v_call: TRBV12-3/TRBV12-4; cdr3_aa: ASSHGESVT
cdr3_length: 15; j_call: TRBJ1-1; v_call: TRBV2; cdr3_aa: ASLAPGQGWWNTEAF
cdr3_length: 10; j_call: TRBJ1-2; v_call: TRBV15; cdr3_aa: ATSRIGGGYT
cdr3_length: 12; j_call: TRBJ2-7; v_call: TRBV7-6; cdr3_aa: ASSSTGLGFEQY
cdr3_length: 13; j_call: TRBJ2-1; v_call: TRBV11-2; cdr3_aa: ASSLSTGPYNEQF
cdr3_length: 12; j_call: TRBJ2-2; v_call: TRBV29-1; cdr3_aa: SVPGQGNTGELF
cdr3_length: 10; j_call: TRBJ2-7; v_call: TRBV11-2; cdr3_aa: ASSSHYYEQY
cdr3_length: 16; j_call: TRBJ2-1; v_call: TRBV10-3; cdr3_aa: AISDLRGPGQGNNEQF
cdr3_length: 14; j_call: TRBJ2-2; v_call: TRBV9; cdr3_aa: ASSVSPGTNTGELF
cdr3_length: 12; j_call: TRBJ1-2; v_call: TRBV12-3/TRBV12-4; cdr3_aa: ASSFLGGNSGYT
cdr3_length: 12; j_call: TRBJ2-1; v_call: TRBV4-1; cdr3_aa: ASSQDRRPNEQF
cdr3_length: 11; j_call: TRBJ2-1; v_call: TRBV6-1; cdr3_aa: ATKRGPYNEQF
cdr3_length: 12; j_call: TRBJ2-1; v_call: TRBV5-1; cdr3_aa: ASKTSGGAAEQF
cdr3_length: 9; j_call: TRBJ2-2; v_call: TRBV20-1; cdr3_aa: SASRLGELF
cdr3_length: 10; j_call: TRBJ2-4; v_call: TRBV20-1; cdr3_aa: SASLAKNIQY